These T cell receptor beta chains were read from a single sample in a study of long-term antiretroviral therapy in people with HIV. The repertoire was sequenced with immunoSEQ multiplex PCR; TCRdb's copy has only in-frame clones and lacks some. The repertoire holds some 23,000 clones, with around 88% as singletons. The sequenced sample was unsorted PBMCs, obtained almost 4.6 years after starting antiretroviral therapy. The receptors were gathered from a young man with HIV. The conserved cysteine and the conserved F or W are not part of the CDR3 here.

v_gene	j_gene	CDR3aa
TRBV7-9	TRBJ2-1	ASSLFRGGESNEQF
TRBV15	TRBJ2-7	ATSRDLGTGTNEQY
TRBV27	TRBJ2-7	ASSLDPGYEQY
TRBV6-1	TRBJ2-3	ASSSASHVDTQY
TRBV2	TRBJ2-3	ASKQTSAFDTQY
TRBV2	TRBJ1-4	AGGPLREKLF
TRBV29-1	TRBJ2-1	SAHPGLAGGATEQF
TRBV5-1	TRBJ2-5	ASTNGPGKETQY
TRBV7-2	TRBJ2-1	ASSLAGGGDNEQF
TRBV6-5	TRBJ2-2	ASRGVSATGELF
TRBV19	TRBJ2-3	ASSIAGTRGGTQY
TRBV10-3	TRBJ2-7	ATVQGFPYEQY
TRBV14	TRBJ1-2	ASSQAVTEGYT
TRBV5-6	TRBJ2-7	ASSAGSGPYEQY
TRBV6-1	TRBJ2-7	ASSADRFVVYEQY
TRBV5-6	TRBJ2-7	ASSPLTSYEQY
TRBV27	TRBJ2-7	ASRQGASREQY
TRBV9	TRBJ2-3	ASSAGGRERY
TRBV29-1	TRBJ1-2	SVAGTGQHGYT
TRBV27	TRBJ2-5	ASSLSPPTSRETQY
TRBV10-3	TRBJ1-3	AISWDGSSGNTIY
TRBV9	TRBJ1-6	ASGAGLGNSPLH
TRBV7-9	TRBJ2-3	ASSLGTNIWQDTQY
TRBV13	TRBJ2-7	ASSFGFYEQY
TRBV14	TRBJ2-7	ASSRSPEGRFYEQY
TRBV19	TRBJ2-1	ASRPRQTDNEQF
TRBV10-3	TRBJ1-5	ATRDRADQPQH
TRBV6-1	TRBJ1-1	ASSEALLFSGQNTEAF
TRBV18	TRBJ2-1	ASSPPGGLEQF
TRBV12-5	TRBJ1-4	ASGLVRIGGGAEKLF
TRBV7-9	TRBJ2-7	ASSLDRRYQQGGYEQY
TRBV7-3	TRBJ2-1	ASSLHSGTGYNEQF
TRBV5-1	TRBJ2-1	ASSLASGSSYNEQF
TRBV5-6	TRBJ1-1	ASSLESNTEAF